This T cell receptor (beta chain) was identified in a study of cytomegalovirus exposure and HLA in healthy donors. Study overall: The early release's HLA-typed donors yielded approximately 85 million unique TCRs.

Note on this clone: Its antigen is unidentified.

Study outcomes and limitations: Earlier analysis found most TCR beta V segments productive about 87% or about 30% of the time. The study listed approximately 170 cytomegalovirus-associated TCR beta chains.

The PCR made use of 60 Vbeta and 13 Jbeta primers. Profiling relied on immunoSEQ multiplex PCR, and the TCRdb table lists in-frame clones only, not all of them. The repertoire holds tens of thousands of clones, about 63% seen once, with around 6.6% in the top ten. Losses at the gene ends were 4 bases for V and 0 bases for J; bases not matched to a gene: 2. CDR1 and CDR2 (germline): SNHLY, FYNNEI. The CDR3 spans 14 residues. This receptor was obtained from a woman aged 30 to 39 in good health and CMV-seronegative. Sequenced sample: PBMCs. This sequence joins TRBV2 and TRBJ2-7; 8 bases match TRBD1. The CDR3 DNA reads as TGTGCCAGCAGTGGGGACAGGAGCTCCTACGAGCAGTACTTC. Protein: CASSGDRSSYEQYF.